The source of this TCR beta chain is a study of T cells after posttransplantation cyclophosphamide. Some clones are missing from TCRdb's copy, which holds only in-frame ones; the method was immunoSEQ multiplex PCR. The sample records a few thousand clones, 82% being singletons. The CDR3 extends over 14 amino acids. Trimming removed 5 bases from V and 4 bases from J; junction bases left unmatched: 7. From germline, CDR1 is SGHAT and CDR2 FQNNGV. Findings and limits, study-wide: Donor CD8+ memory clones often dominated recipient blood repertoires at later times.

Busulfan-fludarabine conditioning, marrow transplant, and cyclophosphamide on days +3 and +4 were administered. For this clone: Its matching antigen is unknown.

This sequence was found in a male patient aged 50 to 60 who received an allogeneic stem cell transplant from a related donor and was CMV-positive. Some T cells may arise from the graft donor. The rearrangement joins TRBV11-2 to TRBJ1-1; 7 positions agree with TRBD1. The sample here was CD4+ T cells sorted from blood, taken around 350 days after allogeneic stem cell transplant with posttransplant cyclophosphamide. The CDR3 sequence: CASSLQGVSTEAFF. CDR3 sequence (DNA): TGTGCCAGCAGCCTCCAGGGGGTGAGCACTGAAGCTTTCTTT.